The 27 T cell receptor beta chains given below trace back to one sample, sequenced in a study of blood T cell repertoires in COVID-19. Assay: immunoSEQ multiplex PCR; the TCRdb copy retains only in-frame clones and omits some. The table lists more than 75,000 clones, approximately 88% of them singletons, with just over 8% in the top ten. The sequencing sample was made of peripheral blood. All receptors derive from a man aged 30 to 45 with acute or convalescent COVID-19.

The chain recombines TRBV4-3 with TRBJ2-3; TRBD2 might be the D (5 bases). Trimming pared 6 bases from V and 0 bases from J, leaving 16 bases between. The V gene's germline CDR1 is LGHNA and CDR2 YSLEER. There are 16 residues in the CDR3. The CDR3 bases are TGCGCCAGCAGTCGTCGTAGCGCCACTAGCACAGATACGCAGTATTTT. Translation gives CASSRRSATSTDTQYF.

The chain carries TRBV3-1 (or the pseudogene TRBV3-2) and TRBJ1-1; D gene ambiguous. This CDR3 comprises 15 residues. CDR1 and CDR2 from the germline V gene are LGHDT and YNNKEL (reference sequence). Trimming pared 6 bases from V and 2 bases from J, leaving 16 bases between. The CDR3 sequence is CASSPHPTVNTEAFF. In DNA, the CDR3 is TGTGCCAGCAGTCCCCATCCGACTGTTAACACTGAAGCTTTCTTT.

This clone was observed a few times. The V gene is TRBV7-9, the J gene TRBJ1-5; D uncertain. Trimming removed 0 bases from V and 6 bases from J, with 6 bases in between. Germline V gives CDR1 SEHNR, CDR2 FQNEAQ (reference sequence). The CDR3 is 13 residues long. CDR3 in DNA: TGTGCCAGCAGCTTAGCGATCGGTCAGCCCCAGCATTTT. It is translated as CASSLAIGQPQHF.

This chain connects TRBV5-1 to TRBJ2-1, with 10 bases that match TRBD2. V gave up 0 bases and J gave up 7 bases; unmatched junction bases: 7. The germline CDR1 and CDR2 sequences are SGHRS and YFSETQ. The CDR3 length is 16 residues. The CDR3 bases are TGCGCCAGCAGCTTGGGTGGGACTAGCGATCGGAATGAGCAGTTCTTC. Encoded protein: CASSLGGTSDRNEQFF.

This sequence joins TRBV28 and TRBJ1-3; D gene ambiguous. Germline values: CDR1 MDHEN, CDR2 SYDVKM. V was cut by 4 bases and J by 4 bases, with 5 bases left in between. CDR3 length: 12 residues. The CDR3 DNA reads TGTGCCAGCAGTTATCCGGGAAACACCATATATTTT. This translates into CASSYPGNTIYF.

The count of this clone is one. This chain joins TRBV12-3 or TRBV12-4 and TRBJ1-6; a weak D match, TRBD1 (6 bases). The CDR3 covers 13 residues. Trimming pared 6 bases from V and 10 bases from J, leaving 13 bases between. CDR3 in DNA: TGTGCCAGCAGAACAGGGATTTGGTCACCCCTCCACTTT. This codes for CASRTGIWSPLHF.

The rearrangement links TRBV7-3 to TRBJ2-1, with 12 bases matching TRBD2. This CDR3 is 17 amino acids long. The germline CDR1 and CDR2 sequences are SGHTA and FQGTGA. Trimming at V came to 5 bases and at J to 7 bases, leaving 12 bases not matched to a gene. The CDR3 protein is CASSETLAGGPRNEQFF. The CDR3 nucleotides read TGTGCCAGCAGCGAGACTCTAGCGGGAGGGCCTAGAAATGAGCAGTTCTTC.

The chain couples TRBV11-3 to TRBJ1-2; a weak D match, TRBD1 (5 bases). The germline gives CDR1 SGHNT, CDR2 YENEEA. The CDR3 extends over 17 amino acids. Trimming removed 0 bases from V and 2 bases from J, with 16 bases in between. Here the CDR3 DNA reads TGTGCCAGCAGCTTAGAGGCCCGTGGAGGGGCAAACTATGGCTACACCTTC. It specifies CASSLEARGGANYGYTF.

This clone was observed a handful of times. The chain couples TRBV5-1 to TRBJ2-7; 7 positions agree with TRBD2. V lost 0 bases and J lost 6; bases outside the gene matches: 3. Per the germline V gene, CDR1 is SGHRS and CDR2 is YFSETQ. The CDR3 runs to 13 residues. DNA of the CDR3: TGCGCCAGCAGCTTGGCCGGGGGGATCGAGCAGTACTTC. It is translated as CASSLAGGIEQYF.

CDR3 nucleotide sequence: TGTGCCAGCAGTTCAGGGTTAAACTATGGCTACACCTTC. As protein: CASSSGLNYGYTF. This chain links TRBV28 with TRBJ1-2; a weak D match, TRBD1 (5 bases). The germline V and J ends were trimmed by 4 bases and 2 bases, with 8 bases remaining between them. The CDR3 totals 13 residues. Germline-derived CDR1 and CDR2 are MDHEN and SYDVKM.

The chain uses TRBV10-2 and TRBJ2-7; D is possibly TRBD1 (5 bases). The CDR3 covers 13 residues. CDR1 and CDR2 from the germline V gene are WSHSY and SAAADI. V lost 1 base, J lost 4 bases, and 8 bases lay in between. The CDR3 loop is CASSELGEYEQYF. The CDR3 DNA reads TGCGCCAGCAGTGAGTTAGGGGAATACGAGCAGTACTTC.

The genes are TRBV28 and TRBJ2-7; TRBD2 agrees at 9 bases. CDR1 and CDR2 from the germline V gene are MDHEN and SYDVKM. The CDR3 has 15 amino acids. The V segment lost 7 bases and the J segment 0 bases; nucleotides outside the gene matches: 7. The CDR3 here is CASILSGSSSYEQYF. DNA of the CDR3: TGTGCCAGCATCCTTAGCGGGAGTAGCTCCTACGAGCAGTACTTC.

This chain connects TRBV28 to TRBJ2-7, with D possibly matching TRBD1 (6 bases). V was trimmed by 2 bases and J by 1 base, leaving 6 bases between them. CDR1 and CDR2 (germline): MDHEN, SYDVKM. This CDR3 has 13 amino acids. CDR3 sequence (DNA): TGTGCCAGCAGTTTAGGACAGTCCTACGAGCAGTACTTC. Its protein product is CASSLGQSYEQYF.

The chain has TRBV13 and TRBJ2-4; 9 bases are a match to TRBD1. Per the germline V gene, CDR1 is PRHDT and CDR2 is FYEKMQ (reference sequence). With V trimmed by 0 bases and J by 6 bases, 6 bases remained unmatched. This CDR3 spans 16 amino acids. In DNA form, the CDR3 reads TGTGCCAGCAGCTTAGGCTTCCGGGACAGGGCAAACATTCAGTACTTC. This translates into CASSLGFRDRANIQYF.

The gene calls are TRBV5-1 and TRBJ2-3, with 9 bases fitting TRBD2. This CDR3 contains 19 residues. The V and J ends lost 4 bases and 1 base, in that order; junction bases with no gene match: 16. The germline V gene has CDR1 SGHRS and CDR2 YFSETQ. CDR3 loop: CASSPGLAPGTRGTDTQYF. DNA for the CDR3: TGCGCCAGCAGCCCAGGACTAGCGCCCGGGACGAGGGGCACAGATACGCAGTATTTT. The whole variable domain, remainder taken from reference TRBV5-1 and TRBJ2-3, is KAGVTQTPRYLIKTRGQQVTLSCSPISGHRSVSWYQQTPGQGLQFLFEYFSETQRNKGNFPGRFSGRQFSNSRSEMNVSTLELGDSALYLCASSPGLAPGTRGTDTQYFGPGTRLTVL.

The chain carries TRBV25-1 and TRBJ1-1, with D unclear. V was cut by 1 base and J by 4 bases, with 4 bases left in between. CDR3 size: 12 residues. Germline CDR1 and CDR2: MGHDK and SYGVNS. CDR3 bases: TGTGCCAGCAGTGAATGGAGCACTGAAGCTTTCTTT. As protein: CASSEWSTEAFF. Variable domain in full (rest from reference TRBV25-1 and TRBJ1-1): EADIYQTPRYLVIGTGKKITLECSQTMGHDKMYWYQQDPGMELHLIHYSYGVNSTEKGDLSSESTVSRIRTEHFPLTLESARPSHTSQYLCASSEWSTEAFFGQGTRLTVV.

The J gene is TRBJ2-3, the V gene TRBV18; 10 bases line up with TRBD2. Germline-derived CDR1 and CDR2 are KGHSH and LQKENI. With 6 bases clipped from V and 2 bases from J, the junction kept 2 bases outside the gene matches. This CDR3 region has 14 residues. The CDR3 DNA reads as TGTGCCAGCTCTACTAGCGGGACCACAGATACGCAGTATTTT. It is translated as CASSTSGTTDTQYF. The entire variable domain, with the rest obtained from reference TRBV18 and TRBJ2-3, is as follows: NAGVMQNPRHLVRRRGQEARLRCSPMKGHSHVYWYRQLPEEGLKFMVYLQKENIIDESGMPKERFSAEFPKEGPSILRIQQVVRGDSAAYFCASSTSGTTDTQYFGPGTRLTVL.

This clone was detected only once. The chain links TRBV18 to TRBJ2-5, with D possibly matching TRBD1 (5 bases). The CDR3 spans 16 residues. Germline V gene lookup returns CDR1 KGHSH and CDR2 LQKENI. V lost 2 bases to trimming and J lost 1 base, with 14 bases between them. The CDR3, as DNA: TGTGCCAGCTCACCAAGGTTAGGGGCCCTCCAAGAGACCCAGTACTTC. It yields the protein CASSPRLGALQETQYF.

The chain recombines TRBV1 with TRBJ2-2; the D call in the table, TRBD2, was not verified against the DNA. TRBV1 is assigned pseudogene status. This CDR3 comprises 15 residues. The CDR3 nucleotides read TGCACCAGCAGCCAAAGTAACTTAGACACCGGGGAGCTGTTTTTT. Translating gives CTSSQSNLDTGELFF.

The chain links TRBV28 to TRBJ2-7, with D perhaps matching TRBD2 (6 bases). In germline, CDR1 is MDHEN, CDR2 SYDVKM. Trimming shortened V by 5 bases and J by 2 bases, and 16 bases separated the two germline ends. This CDR3 has 15 residues. Here the CDR3 DNA reads TGTGCCAGCAGTCCTGTGCTTAGCGGCCCCTACGAGCAGTACTTC. The encoded protein is CASSPVLSGPYEQYF.

This clone appeared a single time. This chain links TRBV30 with TRBJ2-1; no firm D call. The germline V gene encodes CDR1 GTSNPN and CDR2 SVGIG (reference sequence). This CDR3 region has 12 residues. V lost 1 base and J lost 10, with 11 bases in between. Written as DNA, the CDR3 is TGTGCCTGGAGTGCGCGGAATAGGGAGCAGTTCTTC. It specifies CAWSARNREQFF.

The chain is built from TRBV6-2 or TRBV6-3 and TRBJ1-6; 7 positions match TRBD1. The germline CDR1 and CDR2 sequences are MNHEY and SVGEGT. This CDR3 is built from 17 residues. The trim removed 2 bases at V and 4 bases at J, leaving 8 bases unmatched. Here the CDR3 reads CASSYPTGQAYNSPLHF. The CDR3 nucleotides are TGTGCCAGCAGTTACCCGACCGGACAGGCATATAATTCACCCCTCCACTTT.

The chain joins TRBV9 to TRBJ1-6; maybe TRBD1 (6 bases). This CDR3 has 16 amino acids. Germline CDR1 reads SGDLS; CDR2 reads YYNGEE. The V end lost 3 bases, the J end lost 0 bases, and 10 bases lay between the germline ends. Here the CDR3 reads CASSEGGSSYNSPLHF. CDR3 sequence (DNA): TGTGCCAGCAGCGAGGGGGGGAGCTCCTATAATTCACCCCTCCACTTT.

J is TRBJ2-1 and V is TRBV19, with 12 bases that match TRBD2. The junction had 8 bases not matched to a gene; V was cut back by 3 bases and J by 8 bases. In germline, CDR1 is LNHDA, CDR2 SQIVND (reference sequence). CDR3 length equals 16 residues. For the CDR3, the DNA is TGTGCCAGTAGTATTAGGGCTAGCGGGAGGGGCGATGAGCAGTTCTTC. Translation: CASSIRASGRGDEQFF. Variable domain in full (rest from reference TRBV19 and TRBJ2-1): DGGITQSPKYLFRKEGQNVTLSCEQNLNHDAMYWYRQDPGQGLRLIYYSQIVNDFQKGDIAEGYSVSREKKESFPLTVTSAQKNPTAFYLCASSIRASGRGDEQFFGPGTRLTVL.

V gene TRBV29-1 combines with J gene TRBJ2-3; 10 nucleotides line up with TRBD1. This CDR3 is 14 amino acids long. CDR1 is SQVTM and CDR2 is ANQGSEA in the germline V gene. V trimming: 1 base; J trimming: 4 bases; junction bases outside the gene matches: 2. The CDR3, as DNA: TGCAGCGTTGAAGGACAGGGGGCGGCAGATACGCAGTATTTT. This gives the protein CSVEGQGAADTQYF.

This chain joins TRBV27 and TRBJ2-1, with D tentatively TRBD1 (6 bases). Germline-derived CDR1 and CDR2 are MNHEY and SMNVEV (reference sequence). V was pared by 8 bases and J by 0 bases, with 14 bases between. The CDR3 consists of 15 residues. In DNA form, the CDR3 reads TGTGCCAGCTCCGGGGTGACAGGCTCCTACAATGAGCAGTTCTTC. Protein: CASSGVTGSYNEQFF.

The chain recombines TRBV5-8 with TRBJ1-2, with a tentative D call TRBD1 (6 bases). Germline values: CDR1 SGHTS, CDR2 YDEGEE. Trimming pared 2 bases from V and 3 bases from J, leaving 8 bases between. The CDR3 has 13 amino acids. CDR3 residues: CASSFQGYYGYTF. As DNA, the CDR3 is TGTGCCAGCAGCTTTCAGGGGTACTATGGCTACACCTTC. Based on the CDR3 plus reference TRBV5-8 and TRBJ1-2, the full variable domain is EAGVTQSPTHLIKTRGQQATLRCSPISGHTSVYWYQQALGLGLQFLLWYDEGEERNRGNFPPRFSGRQFPNYSSELNVNALELEDSALYLCASSFQGYYGYTFGSGTRLTVV.